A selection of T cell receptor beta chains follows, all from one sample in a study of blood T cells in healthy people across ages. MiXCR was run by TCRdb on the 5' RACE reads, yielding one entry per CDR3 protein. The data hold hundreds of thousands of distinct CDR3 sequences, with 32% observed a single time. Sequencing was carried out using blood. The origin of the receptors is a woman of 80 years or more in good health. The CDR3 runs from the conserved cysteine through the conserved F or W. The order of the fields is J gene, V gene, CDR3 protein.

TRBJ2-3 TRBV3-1 CASSRGRIGTGDTDTQYF
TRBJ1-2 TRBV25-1 CASSELPRAGYTF
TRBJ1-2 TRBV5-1 CASSLEGHSGYTF
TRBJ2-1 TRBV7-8 CASSLEIADINEQFF
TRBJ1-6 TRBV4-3 CASSRSTGDNSPLHF
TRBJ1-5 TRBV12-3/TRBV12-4 CASSPQGVSNQPQHF
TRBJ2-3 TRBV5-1 CASSPVGNTDTQYF
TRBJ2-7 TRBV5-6 CASSSKGLGALTMRYF
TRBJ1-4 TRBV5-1 CASSLSGKLNEKLFF
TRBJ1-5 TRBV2 CASSARDGGNQPQHF
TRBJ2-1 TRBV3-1 CASSQSRGSEQFF
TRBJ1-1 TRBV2 CASSDVRWGAEAFF
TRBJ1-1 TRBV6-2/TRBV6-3 CASSRRWGLDEAFF
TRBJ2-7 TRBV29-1 CSVGQPYEQYF
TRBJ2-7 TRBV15 CATSRRTVEFDERYF
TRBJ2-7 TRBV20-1 CSARGASGGGYEQYF